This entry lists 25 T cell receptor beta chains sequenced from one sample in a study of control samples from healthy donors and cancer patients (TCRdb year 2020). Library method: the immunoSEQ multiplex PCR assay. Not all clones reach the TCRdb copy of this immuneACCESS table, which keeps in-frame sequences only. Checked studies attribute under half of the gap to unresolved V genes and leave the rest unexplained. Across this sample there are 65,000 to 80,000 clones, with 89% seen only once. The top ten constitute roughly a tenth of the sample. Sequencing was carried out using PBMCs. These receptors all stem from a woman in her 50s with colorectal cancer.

The CDR3 is CASSASSPLHF. The CDR3 coding sequence is TGTGCCAGCAGCGCTTCTTCACCCCTCCACTTT. This rearrangement joins TRBV7-2 to TRBJ1-6; D not certain. CDR3 length: 11 residues. Trimming shortened V by 5 bases and J by 9 bases, and 5 bases separated the two germline ends. Germline V gives CDR1 SGHTA, CDR2 FQGNSA.

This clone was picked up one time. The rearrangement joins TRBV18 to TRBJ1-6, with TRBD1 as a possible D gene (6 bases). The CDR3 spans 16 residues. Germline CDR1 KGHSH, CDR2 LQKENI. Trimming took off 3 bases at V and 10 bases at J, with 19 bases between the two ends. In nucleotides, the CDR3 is TGTGCCAGCTCACCTCGTTTATTGGGGGCGGACTCACCCCTCCACTTT. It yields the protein CASSPRLLGADSPLHF.

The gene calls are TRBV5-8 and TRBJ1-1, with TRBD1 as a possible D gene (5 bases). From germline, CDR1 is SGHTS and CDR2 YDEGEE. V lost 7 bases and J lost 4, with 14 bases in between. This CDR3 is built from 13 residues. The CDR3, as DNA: TGTGCCAGCGGGGGTAAGATTGTCACTGAAGCTTTCTTT. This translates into CASGGKIVTEAFF.

The CDR3 DNA is TGCGCCAGCAGTCAACCCCATTGCGGTGGGAACACCGGGGAGCTGTTTTTT. As protein: CASSQPHCGGNTGELFF. The chain recombines TRBV23-1 with TRBJ2-2; the D is unclear. TRBV23-1 is reported as an ORF; its role is uncertain. Trimming took off 2 bases at V and 1 base at J, with 14 bases between the two ends. The CDR3 length is 17 residues.

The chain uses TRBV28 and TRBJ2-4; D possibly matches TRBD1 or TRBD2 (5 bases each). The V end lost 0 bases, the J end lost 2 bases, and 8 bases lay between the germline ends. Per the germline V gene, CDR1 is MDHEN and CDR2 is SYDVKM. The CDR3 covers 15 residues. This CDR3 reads CASSLWGETKNIQYF. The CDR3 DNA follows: TGTGCCAGCAGTTTATGGGGGGAAACCAAAAACATTCAGTACTTC.

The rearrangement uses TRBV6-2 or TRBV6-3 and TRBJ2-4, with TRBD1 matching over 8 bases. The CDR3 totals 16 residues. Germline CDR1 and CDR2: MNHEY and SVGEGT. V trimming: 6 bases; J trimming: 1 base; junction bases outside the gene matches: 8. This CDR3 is CASRPGGDRAKNIQYF. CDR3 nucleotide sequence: TGTGCCAGCAGACCTGGAGGGGACAGGGCCAAAAACATTCAGTACTTC.

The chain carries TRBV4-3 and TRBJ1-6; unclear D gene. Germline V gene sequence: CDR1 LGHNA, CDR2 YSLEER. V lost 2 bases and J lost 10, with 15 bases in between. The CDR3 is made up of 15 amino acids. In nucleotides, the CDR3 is TGCGCCAGCAGCCAATCCTCCGGCGTCGGGTCACCCCTCCACTTT. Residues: CASSQSSGVGSPLHF.

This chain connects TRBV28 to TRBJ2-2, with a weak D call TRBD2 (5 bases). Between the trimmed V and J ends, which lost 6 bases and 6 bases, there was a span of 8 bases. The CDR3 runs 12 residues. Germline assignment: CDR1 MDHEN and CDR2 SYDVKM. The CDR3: CASRLRAGELFF. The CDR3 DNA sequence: TGTGCCAGCAGATTGAGGGCCGGGGAGCTGTTTTTT.

Here the CDR3 DNA reads TGTGCCAGCTCACCATCGTCCGCCTATGGCTACACCTTC. It translates to CASSPSSAYGYTF. The rearrangement joins TRBV18 to TRBJ1-2; D is unclear. The CDR3 has 13 amino acids. The V gene lost 2 bases and the J gene lost 4 bases, with 8 bases spanning the gap. The germline CDR1 and CDR2 sequences are KGHSH and LQKENI.

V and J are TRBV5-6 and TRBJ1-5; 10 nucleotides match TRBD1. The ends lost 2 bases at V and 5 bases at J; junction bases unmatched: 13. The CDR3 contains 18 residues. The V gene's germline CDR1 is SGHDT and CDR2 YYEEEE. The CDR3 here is CASSLGRDRGYIDQPQHF. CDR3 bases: TGTGCCAGCAGCTTAGGCAGGGACAGGGGATATATTGATCAGCCCCAGCATTTT.

CDR3 DNA: TGTGCCTGGAGTACGGCCGACGGGCAGCCCCAGCATTTT. Amino acid sequence: CAWSTADGQPQHF. This chain links TRBV30 with TRBJ1-5; D unclear. The ends were cut back, 2 bases at V and 7 bases at J, with 12 bases in the middle. From germline, CDR1 is GTSNPN and CDR2 SVGIG (reference sequence). The CDR3 runs to 13 residues.

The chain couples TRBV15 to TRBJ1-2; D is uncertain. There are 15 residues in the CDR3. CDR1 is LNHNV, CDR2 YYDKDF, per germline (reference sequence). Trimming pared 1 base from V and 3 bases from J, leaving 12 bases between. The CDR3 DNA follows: TGTGCCACCAGCAGAGGTGGGGTCCCAGACTATGGCTACACCTTC. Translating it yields CATSRGGVPDYGYTF.

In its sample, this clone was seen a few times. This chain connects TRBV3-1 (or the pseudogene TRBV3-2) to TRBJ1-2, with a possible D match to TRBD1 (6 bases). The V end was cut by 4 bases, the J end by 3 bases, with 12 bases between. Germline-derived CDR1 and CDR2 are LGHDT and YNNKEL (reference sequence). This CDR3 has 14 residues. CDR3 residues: CASSLLAGDYGYTF. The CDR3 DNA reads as TGTGCCAGCAGCCTCCTGGCAGGGGACTATGGCTACACCTTC.

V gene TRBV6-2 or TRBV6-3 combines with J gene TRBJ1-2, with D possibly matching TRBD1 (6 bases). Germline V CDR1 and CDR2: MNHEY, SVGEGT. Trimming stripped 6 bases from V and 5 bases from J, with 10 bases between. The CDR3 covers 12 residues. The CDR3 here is CASSATGYGYTF. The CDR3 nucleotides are TGTGCCAGCAGCGCAACAGGGTATGGCTACACCTTC.

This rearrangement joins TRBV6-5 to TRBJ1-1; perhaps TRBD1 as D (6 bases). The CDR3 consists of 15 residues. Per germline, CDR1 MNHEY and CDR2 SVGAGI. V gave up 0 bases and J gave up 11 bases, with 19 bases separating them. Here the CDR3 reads CASSYSSQGRRGAFF. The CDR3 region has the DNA TGTGCCAGCAGTTACTCTTCACAGGGAAGGCGGGGGGCTTTCTTT.

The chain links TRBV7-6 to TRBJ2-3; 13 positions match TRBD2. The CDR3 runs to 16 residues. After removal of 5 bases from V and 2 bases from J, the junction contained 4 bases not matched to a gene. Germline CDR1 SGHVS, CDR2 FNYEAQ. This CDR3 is CASSSTSGGATDTQYF. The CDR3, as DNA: TGTGCCAGCAGCAGTACTAGCGGGGGGGCCACAGATACGCAGTATTTT.

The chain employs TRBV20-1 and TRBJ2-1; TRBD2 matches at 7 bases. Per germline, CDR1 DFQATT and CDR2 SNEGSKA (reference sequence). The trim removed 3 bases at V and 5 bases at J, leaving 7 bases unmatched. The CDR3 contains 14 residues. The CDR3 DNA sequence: TGCAGTGCTAGTGCCAGCGGGACTAACAATGAGCAGTTCTTC. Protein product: CSASASGTNNEQFF.

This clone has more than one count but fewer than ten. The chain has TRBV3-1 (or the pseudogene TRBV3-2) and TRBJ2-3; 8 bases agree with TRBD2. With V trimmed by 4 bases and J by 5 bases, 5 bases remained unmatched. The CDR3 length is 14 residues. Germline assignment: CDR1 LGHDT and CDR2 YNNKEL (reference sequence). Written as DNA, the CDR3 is TGTGCCAGCAGCCTTGGACTAGCAGGAGATACGCAGTATTTT. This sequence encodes CASSLGLAGDTQYF.

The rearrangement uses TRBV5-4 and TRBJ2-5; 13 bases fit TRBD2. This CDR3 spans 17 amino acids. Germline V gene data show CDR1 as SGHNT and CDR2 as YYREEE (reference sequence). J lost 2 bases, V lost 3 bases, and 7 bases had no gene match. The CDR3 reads CASSWGLAGTTQETQYF. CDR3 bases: TGTGCCAGCAGCTGGGGACTAGCGGGGACCACTCAAGAGACCCAGTACTTC.

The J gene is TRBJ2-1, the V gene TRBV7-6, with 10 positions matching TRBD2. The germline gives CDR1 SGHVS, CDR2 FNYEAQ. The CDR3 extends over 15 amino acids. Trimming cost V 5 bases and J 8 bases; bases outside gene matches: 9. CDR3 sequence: CASSRIAGGNDEQFF. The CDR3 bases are TGTGCCAGCAGCCGAATAGCGGGGGGTAACGATGAGCAGTTCTTC. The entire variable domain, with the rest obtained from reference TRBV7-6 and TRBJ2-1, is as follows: GAGVSQSPRYKVTKRGQDVALRCDPISGHVSLYWYRQALGQGPEFLTYFNYEAQQDKSGLPNDRFSAERPEGSISTLTIQRTEQRDSAMYRCASSRIAGGNDEQFFGPGTRLTVL.

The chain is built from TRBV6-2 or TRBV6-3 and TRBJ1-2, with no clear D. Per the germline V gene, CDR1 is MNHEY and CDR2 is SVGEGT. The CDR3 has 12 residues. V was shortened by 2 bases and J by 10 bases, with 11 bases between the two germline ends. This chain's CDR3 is CASSYASNSYTF. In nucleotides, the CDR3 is TGTGCCAGCAGTTACGCCTCCAACTCCTACACCTTC.

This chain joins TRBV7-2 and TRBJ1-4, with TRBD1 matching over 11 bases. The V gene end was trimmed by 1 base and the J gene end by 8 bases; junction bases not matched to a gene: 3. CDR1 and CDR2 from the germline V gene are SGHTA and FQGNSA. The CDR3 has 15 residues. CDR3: CASSLGGQGDEKLFF. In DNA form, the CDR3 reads TGTGCCAGCAGCTTAGGGGGACAGGGGGACGAAAAACTGTTTTTT.

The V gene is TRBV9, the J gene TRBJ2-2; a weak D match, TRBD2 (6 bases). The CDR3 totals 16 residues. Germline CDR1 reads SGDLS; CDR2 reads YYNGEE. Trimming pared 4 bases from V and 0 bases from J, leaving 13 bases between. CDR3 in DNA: TGTGCCAGCAGCTATTCGGGGGAGACGAACACCGGGGAGCTGTTTTTT. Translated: CASSYSGETNTGELFF.

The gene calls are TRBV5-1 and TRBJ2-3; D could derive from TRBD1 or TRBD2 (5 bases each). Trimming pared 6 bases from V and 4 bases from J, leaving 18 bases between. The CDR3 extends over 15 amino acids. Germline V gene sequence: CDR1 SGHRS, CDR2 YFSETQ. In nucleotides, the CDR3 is TGCGCCAGCAACCCCAGCGACCGGGGCCCAGATACGCAGTATTTT. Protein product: CASNPSDRGPDTQYF.

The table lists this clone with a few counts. CDR3 sequence reads: CASSSSGTDTQYF. The CDR3 DNA is TGTGCCAGCAGCTCATCCGGGACAGATACGCAGTATTTT. This chain connects TRBV7-3 to TRBJ2-3; D is unresolved. CDR1 is SGHTA and CDR2 is FQGTGA in the germline V gene. Trimming removed 4 bases from V and 3 bases from J, with 8 bases in between. The CDR3 consists of 13 residues.